Below, 29 T cell receptor beta chains from the same sample are listed, as sequenced in a study of cytomegalovirus exposure and HLA in healthy donors. Primers included in the PCR were 60 Vbeta and 13 Jbeta primers. TCRdb's table, derived via immunoSEQ multiplex PCR, lists solely in-frame clones and lacks some. The repertoire holds roughly 63,000 clones, with over 60% as singletons. The sample was PBMCs. The receptors here all came from a man between 45 and 60 years old in good health and CMV-seropositive.

This chain links TRBV29-1 with TRBJ1-1; D gene ambiguous. The CDR3 is 13 amino acids. Germline V gives CDR1 SQVTM, CDR2 ANQGSEA. V was cut by 7 bases and J by 5 bases, with 17 bases left in between. The CDR3 region has the DNA TGCAGCGGAGGAGAGCGGGAGAGGACTGAAGCTTTCTTT. Amino acids: CSGGERERTEAFF.

In its sample, this clone was seen once. The chain recombines TRBV6-1 with TRBJ1-5, with 9 nucleotides matching TRBD1. Germline loops: CDR1 MNHNS, CDR2 SASEGT. The V segment lost 9 bases and the J segment 4 bases; nucleotides outside the gene matches: 7. The CDR3 consists of 14 residues. CDR3 protein: CASKTGGGNQPQHF. In DNA form, the CDR3 reads TGTGCCAGTAAGACAGGGGGTGGAAATCAGCCCCAGCATTTT.

The chain has TRBV28 and TRBJ2-7, with 9 bases fitting TRBD1. CDR3 length: 16 residues. Germline CDR1 reads MDHEN; CDR2 reads SYDVKM. Trimming took 2 bases from V and 5 from J; bases not matched to a gene: 10. The DNA for the CDR3 is TGTGCCAGCAGTTTAACCTCCGGGACAGGGAGGAACGAGCAGTACTTC. Its translation is CASSLTSGTGRNEQYF.

There are a few counts of this clone. The CDR3 loop is CASSDPGLANTEAFF. CDR3 bases: TGCGCCAGCAGTGACCCGGGACTTGCGAACACTGAAGCTTTCTTT. The gene calls are TRBV10-2 and TRBJ1-1; D is possibly TRBD1 (5 bases). Germline V gene data show CDR1 as WSHSY and CDR2 as SAAADI. Between the trimmed V and J ends, which lost 3 bases and 1 base, there was a span of 12 bases. The length of the CDR3 is 15 residues.

The genes are TRBV13 and TRBJ2-7; 10 bases fit TRBD1. V trimming: 7 bases; J trimming: 3 bases; junction bases outside the gene matches: 9. The CDR3 extends over 15 amino acids. From germline, CDR1 is PRHDT and CDR2 FYEKMQ (reference sequence). The CDR3 reads CASTRKGQGVYEQYF. The CDR3, as DNA: TGTGCCAGCACCCGGAAAGGACAGGGGGTCTACGAGCAGTACTTC. The full variable domain, in which reference TRBV13 and TRBJ2-7 provide the parts outside the CDR3, is AAGVIQSPRHLIKEKRETATLKCYPIPRHDTVYWYQQGPGQDPQFLISFYEKMQSDKGSIPDRFSAQQFSDYHSELNMSSLELGDSALYFCASTRKGQGVYEQYFGPGTRLTVT.

The chain couples TRBV2 to TRBJ1-3; D is unclear. CDR1 is SNHLY, CDR2 FYNNEI, per germline. This CDR3 has 15 amino acids. Trimming took 6 bases from V and 0 from J, leaving 12 bases between them. This CDR3 is CASRAGSLSGNTIYF. The CDR3, as DNA: TGTGCCAGCAGAGCGGGATCTCTCTCTGGAAACACCATATATTTT.

This clone was found once. The chain employs TRBV28 and TRBJ1-1, with 10 bases aligning to TRBD1. There are 14 residues in the CDR3. J was trimmed by 3 bases and V by 3 bases; bases with no gene match: 1. CDR1 is MDHEN, CDR2 SYDVKM, per germline. CDR3 loop: CASSLGTGDTEAFF. The CDR3 DNA sequence: TGTGCCAGCAGTTTGGGGACAGGGGACACTGAAGCTTTCTTT. Using reference TRBV28 and TRBJ1-1 for the parts outside the CDR3, the full variable domain is DVKVTQSSRYLVKRTGEKVFLECVQDMDHENMFWYRQDPGLGLRLIYFSYDVKMKEKGDIPEGYSVSREKKERFSLILESASTNQTSMYLCASSLGTGDTEAFFGQGTRLTVV.

The J gene is TRBJ2-1, the V gene TRBV6-5, with D possibly TRBD2 on 6 matching bases. The CDR3 extends over 13 amino acids. Trimming took 0 bases from V and 7 from J, leaving 7 bases between them. Germline values: CDR1 MNHEY, CDR2 SVGAGI. CDR3 protein: CASSYSTRNEQFF. In nucleotides, the CDR3 is TGTGCCAGCAGTTACTCGACTAGAAATGAGCAGTTCTTC.

V gene TRBV29-1 combines with J gene TRBJ2-5; no reliable D call. In germline, CDR1 is SQVTM, CDR2 ANQGSEA. The CDR3 length is 10 residues. The CDR3: CRRSQETQYF. CDR3 DNA: TGCAGACGGAGTCAAGAGACCCAGTACTTC.

The chain combines TRBV6-1 with TRBJ2-1, with TRBD1 as a possible D gene (5 bases). This CDR3 is 17 amino acids long. V lost 0 bases, J lost 0 bases, and 12 bases lay in between. Germline CDR1 reads MNHNS; CDR2 reads SASEGT. Here the CDR3 reads CASSEAVAGSSYNEQFF. The CDR3 nucleotides read TGTGCCAGCAGTGAAGCAGTCGCAGGGTCCTCCTACAATGAGCAGTTCTTC.

The chain uses TRBV5-1 and TRBJ1-2, with TRBD1 as a possible D gene (5 bases). This CDR3 spans 13 amino acids. CDR1 is SGHRS and CDR2 is YFSETQ in the germline V gene. Trimming removed 0 bases at V and 7 bases at J, with 10 bases between. This CDR3 is CASSLEGVTGYTF. In DNA, the CDR3 is TGCGCCAGCAGCTTGGAAGGGGTTACTGGCTACACCTTC.

The gene calls are TRBV7-9 and TRBJ1-1; D not certain. Per the germline V gene, CDR1 is SEHNR and CDR2 is FQNEAQ (reference sequence). This CDR3 contains 13 residues. Trimming stripped 2 bases from V and 1 base from J, with 5 bases between. This CDR3 is CASSLLENTEAFF. DNA of the CDR3: TGTGCCAGCAGCTTATTAGAGAACACTGAAGCTTTCTTT. The variable domain in full, completed from reference TRBV7-9 and TRBJ1-1, reads DTGVSQNPRHKITKRGQNVTFRCDPISEHNRLYWYRQTLGQGPEFLTYFQNEAQLEKSRLLSDRFSAERPKGSFSTLEIQRTEQGDSAMYLCASSLLENTEAFFGQGTRLTVV.

V usage is TRBV5-1 and J usage is TRBJ1-4, with D hard to call. Trimming stripped 1 base from V and 5 bases from J, with 15 bases between. The CDR3 is made up of 16 amino acids. Germline CDR1 SGHRS, CDR2 YFSETQ. The CDR3 DNA sequence: TGCGCCAGCAGCTTGCCTACCCTGCAGGTCAATGAAAAACTGTTTTTT. The encoded protein is CASSLPTLQVNEKLFF. Looking up the rest from reference TRBV5-1 and TRBJ1-4 gives the full variable domain: KAGVTQTPRYLIKTRGQQVTLSCSPISGHRSVSWYQQTPGQGLQFLFEYFSETQRNKGNFPGRFSGRQFSNSRSEMNVSTLELGDSALYLCASSLPTLQVNEKLFFGSGTQLSVL.

The V and J genes are TRBV11-2 and TRBJ1-1; D ambiguous. Trimming took off 6 bases at V and 4 bases at J, with 12 bases between the two ends. Germline loops: CDR1 SGHAT, CDR2 FQNNGV. The CDR3 consists of 13 residues. The CDR3 DNA sequence: TGTGCCAGCAGTTTCTTCGAGGGCACTGAAGCTTTCTTT. It codes for CASSFFEGTEAFF.

This clone is a singleton in its sample. V usage is TRBV13 and J usage is TRBJ1-2; TRBD1 matches 8 bases. Germline V gene sequence: CDR1 PRHDT, CDR2 FYEKMQ (reference sequence). After removal of 6 bases from V and 8 bases from J, the junction contained 11 bases not matched to a gene. The CDR3 has 14 amino acids. CDR3 nucleotides: TGTGCCAGCAGGACGGACAGGGTGGTAGGCGGCTACACCTTC. Its translation: CASRTDRVVGGYTF.

This clone was seen a few times. The chain joins TRBV7-8 to TRBJ1-2, with 8 bases matching TRBD1. Germline CDR1 SGHVS, CDR2 FQNEAQ. The V segment lost 5 bases and the J segment 1 base; nucleotides outside the gene matches: 6. The CDR3 loop spans 15 amino acids. For the CDR3, the DNA is TGTGCCAGCAGCACCTGGACAGGGATTAACTATGGCTACACCTTC. Residues: CASSTWTGINYGYTF.

The chain couples TRBV7-9 to TRBJ2-7; D is possibly TRBD1 (6 bases). Germline CDR1 and CDR2: SEHNR and FQNEAQ (reference sequence). The CDR3 sequence is 13 residues long. Between the trimmed V and J ends, which lost 5 bases and 7 bases, there was a span of 15 bases. The CDR3 is CASSQGRGREQYF. Here the CDR3 DNA reads TGTGCCAGCAGCCAAGGCAGGGGTAGGGAGCAGTACTTC.

The chain has TRBV9 and TRBJ2-5, with 8 bases aligning to TRBD2. The V gene end was trimmed by 2 bases and the J gene end by 7 bases; junction bases not matched to a gene: 4. The germline V gene has CDR1 SGDLS and CDR2 YYNGEE. The CDR3 has 13 amino acids. CDR3 DNA: TGTGCCAGCAGCGTGAGGCTAGCGGGGACCCAGTACTTC. Translating gives CASSVRLAGTQYF.

CDR3 region: CASTPMTLPSEQFF. CDR3 DNA sequence: TGTGCCAGCACCCCGATGACCCTGCCTAGTGAGCAGTTCTTC. This chain joins TRBV2 and TRBJ2-1, with no clear D. Trimming pared 7 bases from V and 9 bases from J, leaving 19 bases between. The CDR3 is 14 amino acids. Germline V gene sequence: CDR1 SNHLY, CDR2 FYNNEI. The full variable domain, completed using reference TRBV2 and TRBJ2-1, is EPEVTQTPSHQVTQMGQEVILRCVPISNHLYFYWYRQILGQKVEFLVSFYNNEISEKSEIFDDQFSVERPDGSNFTLKIRSTKLEDSAMYFCASTPMTLPSEQFFGPGTRLTVL.

This clone has only one observation. The genes are TRBV7-9 and TRBJ2-3; 15 bases map to TRBD2. Losses at the gene ends were 5 bases for V and 6 bases for J; bases not matched to a gene: 9. The germline gives CDR1 SEHNR, CDR2 FQNEAQ (reference sequence). There are 17 residues in the CDR3. In DNA form, the CDR3 reads TGTGCCAGCAGCCGAGGGCTCGGGACTAGCGGGAGGGATACGCAGTATTTT. It is translated as CASSRGLGTSGRDTQYF.

CDR3 protein: CASSLRTSRSSYNEQFF. The CDR3, as DNA: TGCGCCAGCAGCTTGAGGACTAGCAGGAGCTCCTACAATGAGCAGTTCTTC. The J gene is TRBJ2-1, the V gene TRBV5-1, with TRBD2 matching over 8 bases. The V gene's germline CDR1 is SGHRS and CDR2 YFSETQ. CDR3 length: 17 residues. V was clipped by 1 base and J by 0 bases; unmatched bases: 6.

The V and J genes are TRBV9 and TRBJ2-2, with D unresolved. CDR3 length: 16 amino acids. Per germline, CDR1 SGDLS and CDR2 YYNGEE. Trimming removed 0 bases from V and 2 bases from J, with 11 bases in between. The CDR3 DNA reads as TGTGCCAGCAGCGTAGGGGCTCTGGCAAACACCGGGGAGCTGTTTTTT. Protein: CASSVGALANTGELFF.

V is TRBV1 and J is TRBJ2-3; the D call TRBD2 from the table was never checked on the DNA. TRBV1 is recorded as a pseudogene. The CDR3 has 18 amino acids. The DNA for the CDR3 is TGCACCAGCAGCCAAGACGGGACTAGCGGGAGACAGTGGGATACGCAGTATTTT. Translation gives CTSSQDGTSGRQWDTQYF.

The chain employs TRBV19 and TRBJ2-3, with TRBD2 identical over 12 bases. Germline-derived CDR1 and CDR2 are LNHDA and SQIVND (reference sequence). The CDR3 totals 17 residues. V shed 3 bases and J 0 bases; nucleotides not matched to a gene: 4. This CDR3 reads CASSIRLAGVSTDTQYF. For the CDR3, the DNA is TGTGCCAGTAGTATCAGACTAGCGGGAGTTAGCACAGATACGCAGTATTTT.

V usage is TRBV19 and J usage is TRBJ2-2; TRBD1 agrees at 9 bases. Germline V gene data show CDR1 as LNHDA and CDR2 as SQIVND (reference sequence). The CDR3 contains 13 residues. Unmatched junction bases numbered 4, after V lost 11 bases and J lost 3 bases. The CDR3 DNA follows: TGTGCCGGGGGACAGGGCCACACCGGGGAGCTGTTTTTT. As protein: CAGGQGHTGELFF.

This clone showed up just a few times. The CDR3 spells CASSSGRTGLNEQYF. As DNA, the CDR3 is TGTGCCAGCAGTTCAGGCAGGACAGGGCTCAACGAGCAGTACTTC. The chain links TRBV27 to TRBJ2-7, with TRBD1 matching over 8 bases. The length of the CDR3 is 15 residues. Per the germline V gene, CDR1 is MNHEY and CDR2 is SMNVEV (reference sequence). V shed 4 bases, J shed 5 bases, and the junction held 10 bases outside the gene matches.

This sequence joins TRBV7-2 and TRBJ1-1; 7 bases match TRBD1. The length of the CDR3 is 16 residues. Trimming removed 1 base from V and 5 bases from J; junction bases left unmatched: 10. CDR1 and CDR2 (germline): SGHTA, FQGNSA. The CDR3: CASSLGTTGTGTEAFF. The CDR3 coding sequence is TGTGCCAGCAGCTTAGGTACGACAGGGACTGGGACTGAAGCTTTCTTT.

This chain uses TRBV28 with TRBJ2-7, with 11 positions matching TRBD1. The germline CDR1 and CDR2 sequences are MDHEN and SYDVKM. CDR3 size: 14 residues. Trimming at V came to 7 bases and at J to 3 bases, leaving 5 bases not matched to a gene. Written as DNA, the CDR3 is TGTGCCAGCACGCCGGGACAGGGGGGCTACGAGCAGTACTTC. Amino acid sequence: CASTPGQGGYEQYF.

The chain links TRBV10-3 to TRBJ2-1; 9 bases fit TRBD2. CDR1 and CDR2 from the germline V gene are ENHRY and SYGVKD. The CDR3 has 14 residues. With 7 bases clipped from V and 5 bases from J, the junction kept 6 bases outside the gene matches. The CDR3 loop reads CAIKGTSSNNEQFF. In DNA form, the CDR3 reads TGTGCCATCAAGGGGACTAGCAGCAACAATGAGCAGTTCTTC.